Below are 19 T cell receptor beta chains sequenced from a single sample in a study of cytomegalovirus exposure and HLA in healthy donors. Sequenced by immunoSEQ multiplex PCR; TCRdb stores in-frame clones only, minus some. The sample contains hundreds of thousands of clones, around four fifths of which appear only once. Material: PBMCs. These receptors all stem from a young woman in good health and CMV-seronegative.

The genes are TRBV9 and TRBJ2-2; the D is unclear. Germline lookup yields CDR1 SGDLS and CDR2 YYNGEE. V was shortened by 4 bases and J by 0 bases, with 10 bases between the two germline ends. This CDR3 spans 15 amino acids. CDR3 coding DNA: TGTGCCAGCAGCCCAGTTGGGTCGAACACCGGGGAGCTGTTTTTT. It translates to CASSPVGSNTGELFF.

The rearrangement uses TRBV6-5 and TRBJ1-2; a possible D gene is TRBD1 (6 bases). The CDR3 contains 15 residues. Per the germline V gene, CDR1 is MNHEY and CDR2 is SVGAGI. Between the trimmed V and J ends, which lost 4 bases and 3 bases, there was a span of 15 bases. DNA of the CDR3: TGTGCCAGCAGTTCCACCGGGACATCCTACTATGGCTACACCTTC. Translated: CASSSTGTSYYGYTF.

The V and J genes are TRBV4-2 and TRBJ1-6; D gene ambiguous. This CDR3 comprises 15 residues. Germline CDR1 is LGHNA and CDR2 is YNFKEQ. The V end was cut by 4 bases, the J end by 0 bases, with 7 bases between. The CDR3 region has the DNA TGTGCCAGCAGCCCCACGAGCTCCTATAATTCACCCCTCCACTTT. Translating gives CASSPTSSYNSPLHF.

This clone has more than one count but fewer than ten. The chain joins TRBV5-4 to TRBJ2-7, with TRBD2 matching over 9 bases. Germline values: CDR1 SGHNT, CDR2 YYREEE (reference sequence). This CDR3 region has 16 residues. Unmatched junction bases numbered 9, after V lost 3 bases and J lost 2 bases. As DNA, the CDR3 is TGTGCCAGCAGCTCCGTACTAGCGGGTACAACCTACGAGCAGTACTTC. Amino acids: CASSSVLAGTTYEQYF.

The genes are TRBV6-6 and TRBJ1-1; D gene ambiguous. Trimming removed 2 bases at V and 6 bases at J, with 7 bases between. The CDR3 has 12 residues. Germline V gene sequence: CDR1 MNHNY, CDR2 SVGAGI (reference sequence). The CDR3: CASSYVAAEAFF. The CDR3 DNA is TGTGCCAGCAGTTACGTGGCAGCTGAAGCTTTCTTT.

The chain carries TRBV7-9 and TRBJ2-7; D possibly matches TRBD1 or TRBD2 (5 bases each). This CDR3 contains 12 residues. V lost 8 bases and J lost 4, with 12 bases in between. Germline V gene data show CDR1 as SEHNR and CDR2 as FQNEAQ (reference sequence). Here the CDR3 reads CASALREYEQYF. The CDR3 DNA reads TGTGCCAGCGCTCTCAGGGAGTACGAGCAGTACTTC.

This clone occurred once. V gene TRBV6-5 combines with J gene TRBJ1-6; 7 bases are a match to TRBD1. Germline values: CDR1 MNHEY, CDR2 SVGAGI. V lost 7 bases to trimming and J lost 3 bases; unmatched junction nucleotides: 6. The CDR3 has 15 amino acids. The CDR3: CASKFRDSYNSPLHF. The DNA for the CDR3 is TGTGCCAGCAAGTTCAGGGACAGCTATAATTCACCCCTCCACTTT.

The chain recombines TRBV29-1 with TRBJ1-1, with a tentative D call TRBD1 (5 bases). This CDR3 is built from 13 residues. Germline V lookup: CDR1 SQVTM, CDR2 ANQGSEA. Between the trimmed V and J ends, which lost 4 bases and 11 bases, there was a span of 20 bases. This chain's CDR3 is CSVVPGREFGAFF. CDR3 bases: TGCAGCGTTGTACCGGGACGGGAATTTGGGGCTTTCTTT.

V and J are TRBV6-1 and TRBJ2-7, with 7 positions matching TRBD1. This CDR3 contains 14 residues. Per the germline V gene, CDR1 is MNHNS and CDR2 is SASEGT. The ends lost 8 bases at V and 4 bases at J; junction bases unmatched: 11. CDR3 DNA sequence: TGTGCCAGCGGATTGTTACAGGGGATATACGAGCAGTACTTC. Encoded protein: CASGLLQGIYEQYF.

The chain carries TRBV4-1 and TRBJ2-7, with 8 positions matching TRBD1. Germline V lookup: CDR1 MGHRA, CDR2 YSYEKL. This CDR3 is 17 amino acids long. J gave up 5 bases and V 4 bases, and 16 bases lay outside the gene matches. The CDR3 protein is CASSLRSQGAASDEQYF. DNA for the CDR3: TGCGCCAGCAGCCTCCGAAGTCAGGGGGCTGCTTCGGACGAGCAGTACTTC.

CDR3 loop: CASSLGGNSPLHF. In DNA form, the CDR3 reads TGTGCCAGCAGCTTGGGGGGGAATTCACCCCTCCACTTT. The rearrangement joins TRBV7-9 to TRBJ1-6, with a possible D match to TRBD1 (5 bases). Deletions cut 3 bases from V and 7 bases from J, with 7 bases between. This CDR3 comprises 13 residues. Per germline, CDR1 SEHNR and CDR2 FQNEAQ (reference sequence).

This clone has only one observation. This chain connects TRBV5-1 to TRBJ2-7; 9 bases are a match to TRBD1. V lost 7 bases and J lost 4; bases outside the gene matches: 9. Germline V gene sequence: CDR1 SGHRS, CDR2 YFSETQ. The CDR3 has 14 amino acids. The CDR3 DNA follows: TGCGCCAGCCGGAAATGGACAGGGGTGTACGAGCAGTACTTC. This codes for CASRKWTGVYEQYF.

V is TRBV30 and J is TRBJ2-2; D unclear. Trimming took 1 base from V and 3 from J, leaving 6 bases between them. CDR1 GTSNPN and CDR2 SVGIG come from the germline V gene (reference sequence). The CDR3 runs to 13 residues. DNA of the CDR3: TGTGCCTGGAGTGGTGGCCACACCGGGGAGCTGTTTTTT. Translating gives CAWSGGHTGELFF.

This chain links TRBV4-1 with TRBJ2-3; TRBD1 agrees at 11 bases. Germline values: CDR1 MGHRA, CDR2 YSYEKL. V was clipped by 4 bases and J by 7 bases; unmatched bases: 10. This CDR3 region has 16 residues. The CDR3 sequence is CASSRLVGTGGHTQYF. The CDR3 region has the DNA TGCGCCAGCAGCCGGTTGGTTGGGACAGGGGGTCATACGCAGTATTTT.

The CDR3 here is CAWSRGGEGNTIYF. CDR3 DNA sequence: TGTGCCTGGAGCAGGGGGGGAGAAGGGAACACCATATATTTT. This chain connects TRBV30 to TRBJ1-3; TRBD1 matches 7 bases. The trim removed 3 bases at V and 7 bases at J, leaving 9 bases unmatched. The CDR3 has 14 residues. Germline V gene lookup returns CDR1 GTSNPN and CDR2 SVGIG (reference sequence).

The rearrangement uses TRBV28 and TRBJ1-5, with D perhaps TRBD1 (6 bases). The ends were cut back, 3 bases at V and 1 base at J, with 16 bases in the middle. The CDR3 spans 17 residues. Germline CDR1 is MDHEN and CDR2 is SYDVKM. The CDR3 spells CASSLWDTGTSNQPQHF. In DNA, the CDR3 is TGTGCCAGCAGTTTGTGGGACACGGGAACGAGCAATCAGCCCCAGCATTTT.

J is TRBJ2-7 and V is TRBV2; TRBD2 matches 7 bases. The CDR3 loop spans 13 amino acids. Germline lookup yields CDR1 SNHLY and CDR2 FYNNEI. The V and J ends lost 6 bases and 1 base, in that order; junction bases with no gene match: 3. The CDR3 protein is CASRGEGSYEQYF. CDR3 sequence (DNA): TGTGCCAGCAGAGGGGAGGGATCCTACGAGCAGTACTTC.

The chain uses TRBV5-1 and TRBJ1-5; D is unresolved. Germline-derived CDR1 and CDR2 are SGHRS and YFSETQ. Trimming pared 4 bases from V and 11 bases from J, leaving 4 bases between. The length of the CDR3 is 9 residues. CDR3 residues: CASSPAQHF. The CDR3, as DNA: TGCGCCAGCAGCCCCGCCCAGCATTTT.

V gene TRBV13 combines with J gene TRBJ1-1, with 10 bases that match TRBD1. The CDR3 is 15 amino acids. The J segment lost 3 bases and the V segment lost 4 bases, leaving 5 bases of the junction unmatched. Looked up from germline, CDR1 is PRHDT and CDR2 is FYEKMQ (reference sequence). Here the CDR3 reads CASSSLGQGHTEAFF. The CDR3 bases are TGTGCCAGCAGCTCCTTGGGACAGGGGCACACTGAAGCTTTCTTT.